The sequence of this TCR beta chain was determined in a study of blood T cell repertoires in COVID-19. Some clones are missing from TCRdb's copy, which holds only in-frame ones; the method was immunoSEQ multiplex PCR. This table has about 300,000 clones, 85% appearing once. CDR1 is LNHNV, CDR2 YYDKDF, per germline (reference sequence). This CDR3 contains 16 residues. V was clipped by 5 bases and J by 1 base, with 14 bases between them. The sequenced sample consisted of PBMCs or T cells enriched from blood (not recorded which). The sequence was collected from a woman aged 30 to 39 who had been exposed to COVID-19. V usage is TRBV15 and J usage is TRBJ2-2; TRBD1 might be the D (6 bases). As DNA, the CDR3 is TGTGCCACCAGCTCCTTGGTCAGGGGGAACACCGGGGAGCTGTTTTTT. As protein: CATSSLVRGNTGELFF.